The 29 T cell receptor beta chains below come from one sample, sequenced in a study of sequential checkpoint blockade in melanoma. Data came from immunoSEQ multiplex PCR; TCRdb stores just in-frame clones and leaves some out. The table records about 26,000 clones, roughly 76% of them present only once. Treatment: randomized to nivolumab then ipilimumab (arm A) or the reverse (arm B). This specimen consisted of CD8+ T cells sorted from blood (inferred from file names), obtained from a patient given nivolumab and ipilimumab in sequence. These receptors were collected from a human donor with melanoma.

This clone has a handful of counts. J is TRBJ2-7 and V is TRBV5-1; D possibly corresponds to TRBD2 (5 bases). Deletions cut 3 bases from V and 2 bases from J, with 15 bases between. CDR1 SGHRS and CDR2 YFSETQ come from the germline V gene. This CDR3 region has 15 residues. CDR3 nucleotides: TGCGCCAGCAGCTCCCCCGTAGCGTACCCCTACGAGCAGTACTTC. Translated: CASSSPVAYPYEQYF.

The chain joins TRBV19 to TRBJ2-1; D remains unclear. V dropped 4 bases and J dropped 6 bases, with 10 bases sitting between them. Germline CDR1 and CDR2: LNHDA and SQIVND (reference sequence). CDR3 length: 13 residues. CDR3 DNA: TGTGCCAGTAGTACCGGGTTAGGCAATGAGCAGTTCTTC. The encoded protein is CASSTGLGNEQFF.

V usage is TRBV28 and J usage is TRBJ2-1; D is possibly TRBD2 (6 bases). Trimming removed 3 bases at V and 0 bases at J, with 12 bases between. The CDR3 consists of 16 residues. Germline CDR1 reads MDHEN; CDR2 reads SYDVKM. This CDR3 reads CASSFPTGSSYNEQFF. CDR3 DNA: TGTGCCAGCAGTTTTCCTACCGGGAGCTCCTACAATGAGCAGTTCTTC.

The chain employs TRBV7-9 and TRBJ2-1, with TRBD2 matching 13 bases. CDR1 and CDR2 from the germline V gene are SEHNR and FQNEAQ (reference sequence). With V trimmed by 5 bases and J by 9 bases, 4 bases remained unmatched. This CDR3 is built from 14 residues. In nucleotides, the CDR3 is TGTGCCAGCAGCAGGGGACTAGCGGGACCTGAGCAGTTCTTC. Its translation: CASSRGLAGPEQFF.

In its sample, this clone was seen a few times. This CDR3 reads CASSPGELAGETQYF. DNA for the CDR3: TGTGCCAGCAGCCCCGGGGAACTAGCGGGAGAGACCCAGTACTTC. The chain uses TRBV4-2 and TRBJ2-5; 9 bases are a match to TRBD2. The germline CDR1 and CDR2 sequences are LGHNA and YNFKEQ. V dropped 4 bases and J dropped 4; count of bases not matched to a gene: 7. The CDR3 totals 15 residues.

V is TRBV19 and J is TRBJ1-2, with D maybe TRBD1 (5 bases). The ends were cut back, 7 bases at V and 8 bases at J, with 14 bases in the middle. This CDR3 is built from 12 residues. Germline CDR1 is LNHDA and CDR2 is SQIVND (reference sequence). The CDR3 nucleotides are TGTGCCAGTACAACGGGGGAGGAGGGCTACACCTTC. It is translated as CASTTGEEGYTF.

This chain joins TRBV30 and TRBJ1-1, with D uncertain. The CDR3 loop spans 13 amino acids. The V end lost 5 bases, the J end lost 3 bases, and 13 bases lay between the germline ends. Germline V CDR1 and CDR2: GTSNPN, SVGIG (reference sequence). The CDR3 protein is CAWSPLSYTEAFF. CDR3 DNA sequence: TGTGCCTGGTCCCCACTATCATACACTGAAGCTTTCTTT.

This clone showed up just a few times. The V and J genes are TRBV4-1 and TRBJ2-5, with D hard to call. V shed 0 bases and J shed 5 bases, with 10 bases lying between them. Germline CDR1 is MGHRA and CDR2 is YSYEKL. The CDR3 consists of 14 residues. The CDR3: CASSQDPSTETQYF. CDR3 in DNA: TGCGCCAGCAGCCAAGATCCCAGTACGGAGACCCAGTACTTC.

This clone is a singleton in its sample. The chain employs TRBV4-3 and TRBJ2-3; 8 bases fit TRBD1. V gave up 5 bases and J gave up 3 bases; unmatched junction bases: 7. The V gene's germline CDR1 is LGHNA and CDR2 YSLEER. The CDR3 is made up of 15 amino acids. The CDR3 sequence: CASSNRDRPTDTQYF. The CDR3 nucleotides are TGCGCCAGCAGCAACCGGGACAGGCCTACAGATACGCAGTATTTT.

The chain couples TRBV7-6 to TRBJ2-5, with 11 bases fitting TRBD1. Trimming at V came to 4 bases and at J to 2 bases, leaving 3 bases not matched to a gene. Germline-derived CDR1 and CDR2 are SGHVS and FNYEAQ. This CDR3 contains 15 residues. CDR3 bases: TGTGCCAGCAGCTCCGGGACAGGGGGGCAAGAGACCCAGTACTTC. Amino acids: CASSSGTGGQETQYF.

This clone was seen a few times. The genes are TRBV19 and TRBJ2-5; 8 positions agree with TRBD2. Germline trimming cut 1 base from V and 4 bases from J; bases unmatched to any gene: 11. CDR1 and CDR2 from the germline V gene are LNHDA and SQIVND (reference sequence). The CDR3 totals 17 residues. The CDR3 protein is CASSIGTSGPMGETQYF. In DNA, the CDR3 is TGTGCCAGTAGTATAGGCACTAGCGGCCCTATGGGAGAGACCCAGTACTTC.

The chain links TRBV19 to TRBJ1-2; 8 nucleotides agree with TRBD1. V trimming: 6 bases; J trimming: 6 bases; junction bases outside the gene matches: 9. Germline CDR1 LNHDA, CDR2 SQIVND (reference sequence). The CDR3 has 14 residues. The CDR3 nucleotides are TGTGCCAGTAGCACCTACAGGGGGTTGGATGGCTACACCTTC. Its translation is CASSTYRGLDGYTF.

This clone was observed a single time. The chain carries TRBV2 and TRBJ2-5, with TRBD1 matching over 9 bases. The CDR3 has 16 residues. CDR1 is SNHLY, CDR2 FYNNEI, per germline. The junction had 6 bases not matched to a gene; V was cut back by 2 bases and J by 2 bases. The CDR3 spells CASSEIRQGDQETQYF. In nucleotides, the CDR3 is TGTGCCAGCAGTGAAATTAGACAGGGGGATCAAGAGACCCAGTACTTC.

V gene TRBV5-1 combines with J gene TRBJ1-1; no definite D call. This CDR3 is built from 11 residues. CDR1 is SGHRS and CDR2 is YFSETQ in the germline V gene. V lost 3 bases to trimming and J lost 14 bases, with 14 bases between them. CDR3 DNA sequence: TGCGCCAGCAGCTCCGGAGCTGAACCGTTCTTT. Its translation: CASSSGAEPFF.

CDR3 coding DNA: TGCGCCAGCAGCCTAGGACAGGGCGGCGAGCAGTACTTC. Translating it yields CASSLGQGGEQYF. The chain employs TRBV5-1 and TRBJ2-7; 8 bases match TRBD1. This CDR3 has 13 residues. The germline V gene encodes CDR1 SGHRS and CDR2 YFSETQ. Trimming cost V 4 bases and J 6 bases; bases outside gene matches: 6. The variable domain in full, with the rest retrieved from reference TRBV5-1 and TRBJ2-7, is KAGVTQTPRYLIKTRGQQVTLSCSPISGHRSVSWYQQTPGQGLQFLFEYFSETQRNKGNFPGRFSGRQFSNSRSEMNVSTLELGDSALYLCASSLGQGGEQYFGPGTRLTVT.

The chain links TRBV7-2 to TRBJ2-7; TRBD1 matches 9 bases. With 2 bases clipped from V and 3 bases from J, the junction kept 17 bases outside the gene matches. Germline CDR1 reads SGHTA; CDR2 reads FQGNSA. The CDR3 is 19 residues long. This CDR3 reads CASSLIGLQGAEYIYEQYF. The DNA of the CDR3 is TGTGCCAGCAGCTTAATCGGCTTACAGGGGGCAGAGTATATCTACGAGCAGTACTTC.

V is TRBV9 and J is TRBJ2-2; 8 nucleotides align to TRBD2. This CDR3 is built from 17 residues. Germline loops: CDR1 SGDLS, CDR2 YYNGEE. V trimming: 0 bases; J trimming: 4 bases; junction bases outside the gene matches: 8. In nucleotides, the CDR3 is TGTGCCAGCAGCGTAGCCGGGGGGGAGGTTAGCACCGGGGAGCTGTTTTTT. It is translated as CASSVAGGEVSTGELFF.

The CDR3 here is CASSLGQTANYGYTF. The CDR3 DNA reads as TGTGCCAGCAGCTTGGGACAGACAGCTAACTATGGCTACACCTTC. This chain uses TRBV7-6 with TRBJ1-2; 7 nucleotides match TRBD1. Germline CDR1 reads SGHVS; CDR2 reads FNYEAQ. This CDR3 contains 15 residues. J lost 0 bases, V lost 3 bases, and 4 bases had no gene match.

The V call is TRBV2, the J call TRBJ2-6; possibly TRBD1 for D (6 bases). The CDR3 loop spans 18 amino acids. With 6 bases removed from V and 0 bases from J, the gap between germline ends came to 18 bases. Germline V CDR1 and CDR2: SNHLY, FYNNEI. The CDR3 region is CASRGASGVISGANVLTF. DNA for the CDR3: TGTGCCAGCAGGGGGGCCTCAGGGGTCATCTCTGGGGCCAACGTCCTGACTTTC. Full variable domain (outside the CDR3, taken from reference TRBV2 and TRBJ2-6): EPEVTQTPSHQVTQMGQEVILRCVPISNHLYFYWYRQILGQKVEFLVSFYNNEISEKSEIFDDQFSVERPDGSNFTLKIRSTKLEDSAMYFCASRGASGVISGANVLTFGAGSRLTVL.

V and J are TRBV9 and TRBJ2-6; D is perhaps TRBD1 (6 bases). Trimming took 0 bases from V and 4 from J, leaving 14 bases between them. Germline assignment: CDR1 SGDLS and CDR2 YYNGEE. This CDR3 is built from 17 residues. The CDR3: CASSVAQGLGGANVLTF. The CDR3 DNA is TGTGCCAGCAGCGTAGCACAGGGCCTTGGGGGGGCCAACGTCCTGACTTTC.

Here the CDR3 reads CASSLSDREKNQPQHF. As DNA, the CDR3 is TGTGCCAGCAGCCTTAGCGACAGGGAGAAGAATCAGCCCCAGCATTTT. This sequence joins TRBV4-2 and TRBJ1-5, with 7 nucleotides matching TRBD1. The CDR3 extends over 16 amino acids. Germline values: CDR1 LGHNA, CDR2 YNFKEQ. The V segment lost 4 bases and the J segment 4 bases; nucleotides outside the gene matches: 10.

The genes are TRBV6-4 and TRBJ1-6; D is possibly TRBD1 (6 bases). The CDR3 has 13 residues. Germline CDR1 MRHNA, CDR2 SNTAGT. The V gene lost 6 bases and the J gene lost 7 bases, with 10 bases spanning the gap. The CDR3 spells CASRDGQNSPLHF. For the CDR3, the DNA is TGTGCCAGCAGGGACGGACAGAATTCACCCCTCCACTTT.

The rearrangement uses TRBV9 and TRBJ1-3, with 7 bases identical to TRBD1. J lost 0 bases, V lost 0 bases, and 6 bases had no gene match. This CDR3 region has 17 residues. Per germline, CDR1 SGDLS and CDR2 YYNGEE. The CDR3 nucleotides are TGTGCCAGCAGCGTAGCTAGCAGGGGGAGCTCTGGAAACACCATATATTTT. Protein product: CASSVASRGSSGNTIYF.

The CDR3 here is CASRGEKLFF. The CDR3, as DNA: TGTGCCAGTCGCGGGGAAAAACTGTTTTTT. The chain links TRBV18 to TRBJ1-4; D uncertain. This CDR3 has 10 residues. From germline, CDR1 is KGHSH and CDR2 LQKENI. The V end was cut by 9 bases, the J end by 8 bases, with 7 bases between.

V and J are TRBV7-3 and TRBJ2-3; 7 bases map to TRBD1. Germline V gene data show CDR1 as SGHTA and CDR2 as FQGTGA. The CDR3 covers 14 residues. The ends lost 4 bases at V and 5 bases at J; junction bases unmatched: 6. CDR3 protein: CASSSTHRGDTQYF. The CDR3 DNA reads TGTGCCAGCAGCTCGACACACAGGGGAGATACGCAGTATTTT.

The chain employs TRBV7-9 and TRBJ1-2, with 12 bases aligning to TRBD1. CDR3 length: 15 amino acids. The V gene end was trimmed by 3 bases and the J gene end by 5 bases; junction bases not matched to a gene: 4. In germline, CDR1 is SEHNR, CDR2 FQNEAQ (reference sequence). The CDR3 reads CASSLGTGGRYGYTF. The DNA for the CDR3 is TGTGCCAGCAGCTTGGGGACAGGGGGCAGATATGGCTACACCTTC. Drawing the rest from reference TRBV7-9 and TRBJ1-2, the complete variable domain is DTGVSQNPRHKITKRGQNVTFRCDPISEHNRLYWYRQTLGQGPEFLTYFQNEAQLEKSRLLSDRFSAERPKGSFSTLEIQRTEQGDSAMYLCASSLGTGGRYGYTFGSGTRLTVV.

This clone occurred once. The CDR3 sequence: CATSRPGGHEAFF. DNA of the CDR3: TGTGCCACCAGCAGACCGGGGGGGCATGAAGCTTTCTTT. This chain links TRBV15 with TRBJ1-1; D may be TRBD1 (6 bases). V was clipped by 2 bases and J by 7 bases, with 11 bases between them. The CDR3 length is 13 residues. Per the germline V gene, CDR1 is LNHNV and CDR2 is YYDKDF (reference sequence).

The chain is built from TRBV4-3 and TRBJ1-1; TRBD1 aligns across 9 bases. Germline CDR1 reads LGHNA; CDR2 reads YSLEER. The J segment lost 9 bases and the V segment lost 2 bases, leaving 10 bases of the junction unmatched. This CDR3 is built from 15 residues. CDR3 in DNA: TGCGCCAGCAGCCAACGACAGGGGGGAAGTATGAAAGCTTTCTTT. Translating it yields CASSQRQGGSMKAFF.

The CDR3 DNA follows: TGTGCCAGCAGTTTACAGGCAGGGTTAGGAGATACGCAGTATTTT. Protein product: CASSLQAGLGDTQYF. The chain employs TRBV27 and TRBJ2-3; perhaps TRBD1 as D (5 bases). Deletions cut 2 bases from V and 5 bases from J, with 14 bases between. There are 15 residues in the CDR3. Per germline, CDR1 MNHEY and CDR2 SMNVEV (reference sequence).